This TCR beta chain was identified during a study of PD-1 blockade in classical Hodgkin lymphoma (TCRdb year 2020). For the wider study: Nivolumab dosing was 3 mg/kg intravenously every 2 weeks, continuing until either disease progression or unacceptable toxicity. The study used TCR beta sequencing and CyTOF to define a peripheral blood immune signature of response to PD-1 blockade in classical Hodgkin lymphoma.

The time point label, read with the paper, signifies: cycle 2 day 1 (C2D1) of nivolumab. Every trial patient had relapsed after autologous stem cell transplantation, and cohorts A, B and C differed in prior brentuximab vedotin exposure. The trial cohort included 45 to 65 patients with relapsed/refractory classical Hodgkin lymphoma, and each patient had a best overall response of complete response, partial response or progressive disease. Single-agent nivolumab was administered to trial patients in the multi-cohort phase II CheckMate 205 trial. An independent review committee assessed best overall response by applying the 2007 International Working Group response criteria. Trial PBMCs were collected immediately before nivolumab initiation (C1D1) and during therapy at cycle 2 day 1 and cycle 4 day 1. Peripheral blood was collected in 8 mL Vacutainer Cell Preparation Tubes, from which PBMCs were isolated by centrifugation and then cryopreserved.

Looking up the germline V gene yields CDR1 KGHSH and CDR2 LQKENI. The germline V and J ends show losses of 2 bases and 6 bases respectively, and no gene match explains 10 bases of the junction. The CDR3 numbers 15 residues from cysteine through phenylalanine. Only the CDR3 portion is preserved as DNA: 45 bases, with reading frame beginning at the first base. General findings and caveats noted by the study authors: Lower diversity was observed in patients in whom nivolumab was started less than 1 year after ASCT, and these patients were excluded from later analyses so that confounding by immune reconstitution would be avoided. CD4+ but not CD8+ TCR diversity rose significantly by C4D1 (p=0.0027 vs p=0.16), most apparent in complete responders (p=0.02). The study was limited to a single clinical trial cohort, and causes of repertoire differences, possibly disease activity or prior therapy, remained undefined. Among trial patients, those achieving complete response had baseline diversity similar to that of newly diagnosed patients, while diversity was significantly lower in partial responders and progressors. Baseline TCR diversity was reported as lower in newly diagnosed patients than in healthy donors, and lower still in relapsed/refractory patients.

The Qiagen DNeasy kit was used to extract genomic DNA both from unsorted PBMCs and from the negatively selected CD4+ and CD8+ fractions. TCR beta CDR3 regions were subjected to amplification by immunoSEQ multiplex PCR with primers that anneal to V and J segments. A synthetic immune receptor repertoire was used to minimize amplification bias, and remaining bias was computationally removed after sequencing. On the study's bioinformatics: Repertoire diversity was quantified as the Shannon entropy index using custom Python scripts. Unsorted, CD4+ and CD8+ repertoires were analyzed separately, except in combined analyses where CD4+ and CD8+ sequences were merged in silico. Clonal expansion was defined as a frequency increase of at least 2-fold after treatment compared with C1D1, and clones undetected at baseline were assigned a pseudocount of 0.5. Singleton clones were defined as clones with 0 or 1 copy at C1D1, and non-singleton clones were defined as clones with 2 or more copies. By matching protein sequences in sorted samples from the same patient, clones expanded in unsorted samples were annotated as CD4+, CD8+ or unknown. Wilcoxon tests on paired samples were used to test changes in diversity from C1D1 to C4D1. TCRdb's version of the immuneACCESS table is confined to in-frame rearrangements and falls short of the full clone set. An unresolved V gene accounts for under half of the shortfall where checked; the remainder is of unknown origin. V and J calls and clone size come straight from that table; D and trimming were deduced from the DNA. Within this sample are more than 13,000 clones, with 78% of them counted one time only. Of the sample, roughly a quarter falls within the top ten clones.

This clone was found a few times. Its recognized antigen is unknown. No qualities accompany the bases; no much larger clone lies one base away. The clonotype was recovered from a human donor with classical Hodgkin lymphoma. The rearranged segments are TRBV18 and TRBJ2-7, with 7 bases matching TRBD1. Sequenced material: peripheral blood mononuclear cells (PBMCs), taken before the second cycle of nivolumab. The CDR3: CASSPNSGQISEQYF. The DNA reads as follows: TGTGCCAGCTCACCAAACTCGGGACAGATATCCGAGCAGTACTTC.